The 17 T cell receptor beta chains presented below share a single source sample, sequenced in a study of blood T cell repertoires in COVID-19. Generated by immunoSEQ multiplex PCR, the TCRdb table keeps only in-frame clones and is missing some. The sample has some 190,000 clones, around 80% seen once. The sequencing sample was made of PBMCs or T cells enriched from blood (not recorded which). Receptor source: a man in his fifties or sixties who had been exposed to COVID-19.

This clone has a handful of counts. This chain uses TRBV30 with TRBJ1-4, with no clear D. Trimming took off 3 bases at V and 7 bases at J, with 12 bases between the two ends. The germline V gene has CDR1 GTSNPN and CDR2 SVGIG (reference sequence). The CDR3 is made up of 13 amino acids. This chain's CDR3 is CAWSGRLGEKLFF. The CDR3 nucleotides are TGTGCCTGGAGCGGGAGGTTGGGTGAAAAACTGTTTTTT.

This sequence joins TRBV6-5 and TRBJ2-1, with 10 bases matching TRBD2. There are 16 residues in the CDR3. Germline assignment: CDR1 MNHEY and CDR2 SVGAGI. J was trimmed by 7 bases and V by 2 bases; bases with no gene match: 8. The chain's CDR3 is CASSYTLAGVENEQFF. The CDR3 region has the DNA TGTGCCAGCAGTTACACCCTAGCGGGAGTAGAAAATGAGCAGTTCTTC.

The chain has TRBV7-2 and TRBJ2-5, with 11 positions matching TRBD2. V was clipped by 6 bases and J by 4 bases; unmatched bases: 10. This CDR3 has 16 residues. Germline assignment: CDR1 SGHTA and CDR2 FQGNSA. The CDR3 protein is CASSSIAGGVAETQYF. CDR3 nucleotide sequence: TGTGCCAGCAGTTCTATAGCGGGAGGGGTCGCAGAGACCCAGTACTTC.

The V and J genes are TRBV3-1 (or the pseudogene TRBV3-2) and TRBJ1-5; perhaps TRBD1 as D (5 bases). The germline gives CDR1 LGHDT, CDR2 YNNKEL (reference sequence). The CDR3 length is 17 residues. Between the trimmed V and J ends, which lost 2 bases and 2 bases, there was a span of 16 bases. The CDR3 loop reads CASSQRFVGRGNQPQHF. CDR3 DNA: TGTGCCAGCAGCCAAAGATTTGTTGGCAGGGGCAATCAGCCCCAGCATTTT.

The chain employs TRBV29-1 and TRBJ2-1; 10 bases agree with TRBD2. The CDR3 runs 15 residues. Trimming at V came to 0 bases and at J to 6 bases, leaving 5 bases not matched to a gene. Germline CDR1 reads SQVTM; CDR2 reads ANQGSEA. This CDR3 reads CSVEDFPSGSNEQFF. The CDR3 DNA is TGCAGCGTTGAAGATTTCCCTAGCGGGAGCAATGAGCAGTTCTTC.

V usage is TRBV5-1 and J usage is TRBJ2-1; 8 bases are a match to TRBD2. Germline CDR1 SGHRS, CDR2 YFSETQ. V lost 0 bases, J lost 0 bases, and 5 bases stayed unmatched. The CDR3 spans 17 residues. CDR3 in amino acids: CASSLAGGASSYNEQFF. The CDR3, as DNA: TGCGCCAGCAGCTTGGCGGGAGGGGCGAGCTCCTACAATGAGCAGTTCTTC.

This clone was counted ten times or more. The chain has TRBV19 and TRBJ2-7, with 7 bases aligning to TRBD1. Germline CDR1 reads LNHDA; CDR2 reads SQIVND (reference sequence). This CDR3 comprises 15 residues. V shed 2 bases and J 3 bases; nucleotides not matched to a gene: 7. Here the CDR3 reads CASSISGTALYEQYF. CDR3 DNA sequence: TGTGCCAGTAGTATAAGTGGGACAGCTCTCTACGAGCAGTACTTC.

V is TRBV7-3 and J is TRBJ2-7; 8 bases map to TRBD1. CDR1 is SGHTA and CDR2 is FQGTGA in the germline V gene. With 5 bases clipped from V and 7 bases from J, the junction kept 10 bases outside the gene matches. This CDR3 contains 14 residues. The CDR3 sequence is CASSASGGWGEQYF. As DNA, the CDR3 is TGTGCCAGCAGCGCCTCAGGGGGCTGGGGGGAGCAGTACTTC. Filled out from reference TRBV7-3 and TRBJ2-7, the complete variable domain reads GAGVSQTPSNKVTEKGKYVELRCDPISGHTALYWYRQSLGQGPEFLIYFQGTGAADDSGLPNDRFFAVRPEGSVSTLKIQRTERGDSAVYLCASSASGGWGEQYFGPGTRLTVT.

The gene calls are TRBV20-1 and TRBJ2-7; TRBD2 aligns across 10 bases. V was pared by 4 bases and J by 7 bases, with 13 bases of the junction left unmatched. CDR3 length: 15 residues. In germline, CDR1 is DFQATT, CDR2 SNEGSKA (reference sequence). CDR3 sequence: CSAIDVSGRAGEQYF. The CDR3 bases are TGCAGTGCTATTGATGTAAGCGGGAGGGCGGGGGAGCAGTACTTC.

This clone turned up a few times. V and J are TRBV6-5 and TRBJ1-3; D is undetermined. The CDR3 totals 15 residues. V lost 0 bases and J 4 bases, leaving 10 bases between the germline ends. Germline lookup yields CDR1 MNHEY and CDR2 SVGAGI. CDR3 sequence reads: CASSYSADIGNTIYF. The CDR3 nucleotides read TGTGCCAGCAGTTACTCTGCAGATATAGGAAACACCATATATTTT.

This clone was counted only a few times. The CDR3 DNA reads as TGTGCCAGCAGTGAGTTGCGGAACACCGGGGAGCTGTTTTTT. It translates to CASSELRNTGELFF. The V and J genes are TRBV2 and TRBJ2-2; D gene uncertain. CDR3 length: 14 amino acids. In germline, CDR1 is SNHLY, CDR2 FYNNEI. Trimming removed 3 bases at V and 1 base at J, with 6 bases between.

The rearrangement joins TRBV3-1 (or the pseudogene TRBV3-2) to TRBJ1-1; D is possibly TRBD1 (5 bases). This CDR3 is 13 amino acids long. Trimming cost V 4 bases and J 7 bases, with 13 bases left between them. The germline gives CDR1 LGHDT, CDR2 YNNKEL (reference sequence). Here the CDR3 DNA reads TGTGCCAGCAGCCTCCCGGGACTCCTTGAAGCTTTCTTT. Protein sequence: CASSLPGLLEAFF.

V and J are TRBV28 and TRBJ1-2; the D gene is possibly TRBD1 (6 bases). The germline CDR1 and CDR2 sequences are MDHEN and SYDVKM. Trimming removed 5 bases from V and 8 bases from J, with 18 bases in between. The CDR3 sequence is 14 residues long. CDR3 in DNA: TGTGCCAGCAGTAAACAGGGATTCGCAGGGGGCTACACCTTC. Residues: CASSKQGFAGGYTF.

The chain combines TRBV25-1 with TRBJ2-7; D gene uncertain. V was clipped by 2 bases and J by 4 bases, with 6 bases between them. Germline-derived CDR1 and CDR2 are MGHDK and SYGVNS. The length of the CDR3 is 12 residues. The CDR3 spells CASSEIGYEQYF. The DNA of the CDR3 is TGTGCCAGCAGTGAAATCGGTTACGAGCAGTACTTC.

V is TRBV30 and J is TRBJ1-6, with D uncertain. The germline CDR1 and CDR2 sequences are GTSNPN and SVGIG (reference sequence). The ends were cut back, 3 bases at V and 0 bases at J, with 12 bases in the middle. The CDR3 loop spans 16 amino acids. This CDR3 is CAWSSARSSYNSPLHF. The CDR3 bases are TGTGCCTGGAGCTCAGCTCGGAGCTCCTATAATTCACCCCTCCACTTT.

The J gene is TRBJ2-5, the V gene TRBV5-1; a possible D gene is TRBD1 (6 bases). The ends were cut back, 0 bases at V and 4 bases at J, with 10 bases in the middle. From germline, CDR1 is SGHRS and CDR2 YFSETQ. This CDR3 spans 14 amino acids. Written as DNA, the CDR3 is TGCGCCAGCAGCTTGGCGACAGGTTCAGAGACCCAGTACTTC. It yields the protein CASSLATGSETQYF.

This rearrangement joins TRBV9 to TRBJ2-7; the match to TRBD2 covers 8 bases. Germline CDR1 reads SGDLS; CDR2 reads YYNGEE. This CDR3 has 14 residues. V shed 1 base and J 6 bases; nucleotides not matched to a gene: 6. The CDR3 DNA follows: TGTGCCAGCAGCGTATTAGCGGGGCCCGGCGAGCAGTACTTC. It is translated as CASSVLAGPGEQYF. The full variable domain, with the rest looked up from reference TRBV9 and TRBJ2-7, is DSGVTQTPKHLITATGQRVTLRCSPRSGDLSVYWYQQSLDQGLQFLIQYYNGEERAKGNILERFSAQQFPDLHSELNLSSLELGDSALYFCASSVLAGPGEQYFGPGTRLTVT.